Reported below is one T cell receptor (beta chain). Authors' methods: Estimation of nucleated cell counts was performed using reference gene primer amplification. Method: immunoSEQ multiplex PCR; TCRdb's copy keeps in-frame clones and lacks some. D and trimming come from the DNA, and the V and J calls and clone size come from that table. In the table there are under 550,000 clones, about 90% of which are singletons. Germline CDR1 SGHRS, CDR2 YFSETQ. The ends lost 1 base at V and 2 bases at J; junction bases unmatched: 9. The CDR3 consists of 17 residues. These data come from a study of blood T cell repertoires in COVID-19. Study-wide background: Acute-phase and convalescent COVID-19 samples originated in the United States, Italy and Spain. T cells, B-cell-depleted T cells, or PBMCs supplied cDNA or gDNA.

The chain joins TRBV5-1 to TRBJ2-7, with 10 nucleotides matching TRBD2. The origin of this receptor is a man in his late teens or twenties with COVID-19, enrolled during active disease. The sample was peripheral blood. The CDR3 DNA follows: TGCGCCAGCAGCTTGTCGGTGGTAGCGGGAGGCACCTACGAGCAGTACTTC. This encodes CASSLSVVAGGTYEQYF.